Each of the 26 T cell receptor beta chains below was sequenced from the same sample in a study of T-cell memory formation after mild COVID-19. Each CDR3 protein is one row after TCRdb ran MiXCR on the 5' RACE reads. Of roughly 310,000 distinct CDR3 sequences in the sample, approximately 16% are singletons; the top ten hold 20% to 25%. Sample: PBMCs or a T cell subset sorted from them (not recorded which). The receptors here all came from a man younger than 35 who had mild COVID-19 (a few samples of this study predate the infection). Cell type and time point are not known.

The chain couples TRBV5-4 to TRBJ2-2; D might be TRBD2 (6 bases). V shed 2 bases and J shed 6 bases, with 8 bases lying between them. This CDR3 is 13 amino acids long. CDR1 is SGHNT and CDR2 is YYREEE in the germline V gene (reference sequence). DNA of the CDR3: TGTGCCAGCAGCTTCGGGGGTGCCGGGGAGCTGTTTTTT. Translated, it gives CASSFGGAGELFF.

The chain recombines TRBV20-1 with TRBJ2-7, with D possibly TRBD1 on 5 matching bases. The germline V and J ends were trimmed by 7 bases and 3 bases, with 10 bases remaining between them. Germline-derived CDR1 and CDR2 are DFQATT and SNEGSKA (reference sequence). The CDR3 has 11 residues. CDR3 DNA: TGCAGTGTCTCAGGGAACTACGAGCAGTACTTC. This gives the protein CSVSGNYEQYF.

The CDR3 here is CASAGLAGGPSYEQYF. CDR3 nucleotide sequence: TGTGCCAGCGCTGGACTAGCGGGGGGGCCGTCCTACGAGCAGTACTTC. V usage is TRBV27 and J usage is TRBJ2-7; 15 bases are shared with TRBD2. Per the germline V gene, CDR1 is MNHEY and CDR2 is SMNVEV (reference sequence). The ends lost 8 bases at V and 1 base at J; junction bases unmatched: 6. This CDR3 region has 16 residues.

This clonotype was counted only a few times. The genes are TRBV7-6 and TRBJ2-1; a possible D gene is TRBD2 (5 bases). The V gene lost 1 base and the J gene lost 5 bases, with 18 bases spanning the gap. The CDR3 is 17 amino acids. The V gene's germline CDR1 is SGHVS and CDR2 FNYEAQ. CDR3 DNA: TGTGCCAGCAGCTTAGATATAGGGAGAAGACTCCACAATGAGCAGTTCTTC. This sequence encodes CASSLDIGRRLHNEQFF.

CDR3 protein: CASSQGGGDNEKLFF. CDR3 DNA sequence: TGCGCCAGCAGTCAAGGAGGAGGGGATAATGAAAAACTGTTTTTT. The chain joins TRBV23-1 to TRBJ1-4; tentative D call: TRBD1 (5 bases). TRBV23-1 is filed as an ORF, its function uncertain. The CDR3 is 15 residues long. Trimming stripped 2 bases from V and 4 bases from J, with 11 bases between.

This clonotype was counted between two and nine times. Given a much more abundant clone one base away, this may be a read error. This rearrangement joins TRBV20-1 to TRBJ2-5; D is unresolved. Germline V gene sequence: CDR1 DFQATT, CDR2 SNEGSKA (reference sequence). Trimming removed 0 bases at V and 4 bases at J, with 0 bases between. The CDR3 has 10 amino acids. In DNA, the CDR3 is TGCAGTGCTAGAGAAGAGACCCAGTACTTC. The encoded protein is CSAREETQYF.

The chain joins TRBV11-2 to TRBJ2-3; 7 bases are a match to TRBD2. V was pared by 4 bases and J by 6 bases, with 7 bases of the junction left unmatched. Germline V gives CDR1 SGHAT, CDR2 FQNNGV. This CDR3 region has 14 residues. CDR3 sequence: CASSSWDYRDTQYF. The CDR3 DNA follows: TGTGCCAGCAGCTCCTGGGACTATCGGGATACGCAGTATTTT. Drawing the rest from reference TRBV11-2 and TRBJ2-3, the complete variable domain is EAGVAQSPRYKIIEKRQSVAFWCNPISGHATLYWYQQILGQGPKLLIQFQNNGVVDDSQLPKDRFSAERLKGVDSTLKIQPAKLEDSAVYLCASSSWDYRDTQYFGPGTRLTVL.

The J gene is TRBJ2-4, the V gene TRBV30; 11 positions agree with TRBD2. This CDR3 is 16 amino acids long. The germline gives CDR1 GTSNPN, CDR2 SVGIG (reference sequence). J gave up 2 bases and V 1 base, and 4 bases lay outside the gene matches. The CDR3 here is CAWSASGGSPKNIQYF. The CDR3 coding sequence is TGTGCCTGGAGTGCTAGCGGGGGGAGCCCCAAAAACATTCAGTACTTC.

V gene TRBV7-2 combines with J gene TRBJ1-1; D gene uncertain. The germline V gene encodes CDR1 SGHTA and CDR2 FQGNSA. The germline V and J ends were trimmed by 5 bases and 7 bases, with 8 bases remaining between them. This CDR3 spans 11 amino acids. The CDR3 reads CASSPMSEAFF. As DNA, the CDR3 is TGTGCCAGCAGCCCGATGAGTGAAGCTTTCTTT.

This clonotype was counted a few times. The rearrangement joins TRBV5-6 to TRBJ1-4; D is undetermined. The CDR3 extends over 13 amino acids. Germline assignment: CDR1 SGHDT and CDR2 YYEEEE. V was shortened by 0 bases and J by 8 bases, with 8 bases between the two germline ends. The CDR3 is CASSLGRSEKLFF. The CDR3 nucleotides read TGTGCCAGCAGCTTGGGAAGGTCGGAAAAACTGTTTTTT.

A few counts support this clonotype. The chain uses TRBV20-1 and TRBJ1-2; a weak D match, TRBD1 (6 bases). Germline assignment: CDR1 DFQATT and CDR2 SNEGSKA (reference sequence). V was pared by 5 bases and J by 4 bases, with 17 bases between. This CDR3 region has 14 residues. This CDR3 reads CSAHRPGAGYGYTF. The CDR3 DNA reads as TGCAGTGCTCACCGGCCAGGGGCCGGCTATGGCTACACCTTC.

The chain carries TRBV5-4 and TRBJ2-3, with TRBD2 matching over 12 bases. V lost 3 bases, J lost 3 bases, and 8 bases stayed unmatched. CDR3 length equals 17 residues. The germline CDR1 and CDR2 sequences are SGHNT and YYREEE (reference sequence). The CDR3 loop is CASSSGLAGGRTDTQYF. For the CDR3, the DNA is TGTGCCAGCAGCTCGGGGCTAGCGGGGGGGCGGACAGATACGCAGTATTTT. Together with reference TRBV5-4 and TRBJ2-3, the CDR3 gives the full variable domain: ETGVTQSPTHLIKTRGQQVTLRCSSQSGHNTVSWYQQALGQGPQFIFQYYREEENGRGNFPPRFSGLQFPNYSSELNVNALELDDSALYLCASSSGLAGGRTDTQYFGPGTRLTVL.

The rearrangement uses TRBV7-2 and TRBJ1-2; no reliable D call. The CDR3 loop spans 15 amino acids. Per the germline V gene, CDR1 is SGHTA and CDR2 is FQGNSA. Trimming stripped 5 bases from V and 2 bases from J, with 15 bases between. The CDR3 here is CASSVSGQPNYGYTF. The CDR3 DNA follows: TGTGCCAGCAGCGTGTCTGGGCAGCCAAACTATGGCTACACCTTC. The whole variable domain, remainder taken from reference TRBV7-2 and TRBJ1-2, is GAGVSQSPSNKVTEKGKDVELRCDPISGHTALYWYRQSLGQGLEFLIYFQGNSAPDKSGLPSDRFSAERTGGSVSTLTIQRTQQEDSAVYLCASSVSGQPNYGYTFGSGTRLTVV.

CDR3 amino acids: CASSGNPTGSYNEQFF. The CDR3 nucleotides are TGTGCCAGCAGCGGAAACCCGACTGGCTCCTACAATGAGCAGTTCTTC. V and J are TRBV11-1 and TRBJ2-1; D is ambiguous. Trimming took 5 bases from V and 0 from J, leaving 14 bases between them. The CDR3 length is 16 residues. Germline values: CDR1 SGHAT, CDR2 FQDESV (reference sequence).

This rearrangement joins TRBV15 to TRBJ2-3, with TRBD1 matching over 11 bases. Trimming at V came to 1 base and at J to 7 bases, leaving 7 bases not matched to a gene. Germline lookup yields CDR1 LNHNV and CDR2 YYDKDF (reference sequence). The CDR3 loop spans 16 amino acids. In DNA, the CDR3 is TGTGCCACCAGCAGAGGATCAGGACAGGGGGCAAATACGCAGTATTTT. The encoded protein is CATSRGSGQGANTQYF.

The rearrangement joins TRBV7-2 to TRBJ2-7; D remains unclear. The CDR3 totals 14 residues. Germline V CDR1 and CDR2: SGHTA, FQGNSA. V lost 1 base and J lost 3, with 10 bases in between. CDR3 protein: CASSLVGLVYEQYF. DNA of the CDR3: TGTGCCAGCAGCTTAGTAGGGTTGGTCTACGAGCAGTACTTC.

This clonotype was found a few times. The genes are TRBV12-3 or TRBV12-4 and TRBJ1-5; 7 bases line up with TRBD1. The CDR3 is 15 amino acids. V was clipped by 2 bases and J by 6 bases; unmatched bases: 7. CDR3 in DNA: TGTGCCAGCAGTTTAAGGGCAGGGGGAAGTCAGCCCCAGCATTTT. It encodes CASSLRAGGSQPQHF.

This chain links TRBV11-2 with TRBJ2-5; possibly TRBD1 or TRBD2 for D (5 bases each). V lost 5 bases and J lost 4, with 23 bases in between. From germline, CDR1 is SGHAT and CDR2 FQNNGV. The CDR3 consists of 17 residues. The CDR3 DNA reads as TGTGCCAGCAGCCTGTGGGGGAGTCCAGGGACGGGAGAGACCCAGTACTTC. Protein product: CASSLWGSPGTGETQYF.

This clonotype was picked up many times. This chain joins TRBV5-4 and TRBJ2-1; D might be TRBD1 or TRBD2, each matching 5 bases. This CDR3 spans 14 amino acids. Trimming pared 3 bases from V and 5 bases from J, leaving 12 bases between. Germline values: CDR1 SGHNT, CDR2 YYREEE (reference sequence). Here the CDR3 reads CASSWFRGHNEQFF. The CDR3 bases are TGTGCCAGCAGCTGGTTCCGGGGCCACAATGAGCAGTTCTTC.

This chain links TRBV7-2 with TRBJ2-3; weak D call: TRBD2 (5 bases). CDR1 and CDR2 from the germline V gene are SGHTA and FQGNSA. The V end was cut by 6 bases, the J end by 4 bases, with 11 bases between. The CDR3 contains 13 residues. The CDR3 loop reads CASRKRGADTQYF. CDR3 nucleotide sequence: TGTGCCAGCAGGAAACGGGGAGCAGATACGCAGTATTTT.

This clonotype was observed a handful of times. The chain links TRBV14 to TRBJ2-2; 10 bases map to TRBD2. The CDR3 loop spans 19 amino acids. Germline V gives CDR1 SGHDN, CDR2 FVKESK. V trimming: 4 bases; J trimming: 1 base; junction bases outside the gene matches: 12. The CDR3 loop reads CASSRYLAGALLNTGELFF. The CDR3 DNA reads TGTGCCAGCAGCCGATATCTAGCGGGGGCATTGTTGAACACCGGGGAGCTGTTTTTT.

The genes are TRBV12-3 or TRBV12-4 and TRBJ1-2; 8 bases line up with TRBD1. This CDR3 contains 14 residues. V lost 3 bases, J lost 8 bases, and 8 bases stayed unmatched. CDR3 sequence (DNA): TGTGCCAGCAGTTTGGACAGGGCGGGGACCGGCTACACCTTC. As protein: CASSLDRAGTGYTF.

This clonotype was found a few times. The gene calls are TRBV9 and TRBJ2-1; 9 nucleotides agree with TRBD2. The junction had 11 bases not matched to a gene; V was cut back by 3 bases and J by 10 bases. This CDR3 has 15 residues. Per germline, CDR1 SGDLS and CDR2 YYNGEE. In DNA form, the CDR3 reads TGTGCCAGCAGCGCATCCGGGACTAGCTACGACGAGCAGTTCTTC. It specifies CASSASGTSYDEQFF.

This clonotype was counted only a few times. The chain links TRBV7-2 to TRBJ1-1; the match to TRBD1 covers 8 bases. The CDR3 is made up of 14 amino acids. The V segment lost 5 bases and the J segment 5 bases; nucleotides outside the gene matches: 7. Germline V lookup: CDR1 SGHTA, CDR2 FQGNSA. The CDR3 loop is CASSETGGGTEAFF. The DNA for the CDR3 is TGTGCCAGCAGCGAAACAGGGGGAGGAACTGAAGCTTTCTTT.

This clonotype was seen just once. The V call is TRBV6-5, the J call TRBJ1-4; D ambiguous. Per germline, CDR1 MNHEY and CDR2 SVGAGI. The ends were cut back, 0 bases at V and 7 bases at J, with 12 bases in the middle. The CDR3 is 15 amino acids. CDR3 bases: TGTGCCAGCAGTTACTCTCCCCAGATGGGTGAAAAACTGTTTTTT. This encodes CASSYSPQMGEKLFF.

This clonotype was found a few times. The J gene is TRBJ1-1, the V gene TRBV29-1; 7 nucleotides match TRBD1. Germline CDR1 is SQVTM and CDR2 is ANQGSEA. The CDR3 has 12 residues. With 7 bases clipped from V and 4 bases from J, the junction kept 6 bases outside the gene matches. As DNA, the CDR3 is TGCAGCGCGTTTCAGGGGGGCACTGAAGCTTTCTTT. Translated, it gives CSAFQGGTEAFF. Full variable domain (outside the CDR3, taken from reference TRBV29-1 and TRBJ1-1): SAVISQKPSRDICQRGTSLTIQCQVDSQVTMMFWYRQQPGQSLTLIATANQGSEATYESGFVIDKFPISRPNLTFSTLTVSNMSPEDSSIYLCSAFQGGTEAFFGQGTRLTVV.